These 25 T cell receptor beta chains were all obtained from the same sample, sequenced in a study of control samples from healthy donors and cancer patients. Method: immunoSEQ multiplex PCR; TCRdb's copy keeps in-frame clones and lacks some. The data contain about 140,000 clones, 80% to 90% of them singletons. Sequenced: blood. All receptors come from a woman in her 30s in good health.

This clone was recorded only once. The CDR3 reads CASSEGTSSYNEQFF. CDR3 coding DNA: TGCGCCAGCAGTGAAGGGACCAGCTCCTACAATGAGCAGTTCTTC. The chain couples TRBV10-2 to TRBJ2-1; D may correspond to TRBD1 or TRBD2 (5 bases each). Trimming stripped 3 bases from V and 0 bases from J, with 9 bases between. The CDR3 has 15 amino acids. CDR1 WSHSY and CDR2 SAAADI come from the germline V gene.

This clone has a handful of counts. This chain links TRBV18 with TRBJ2-6, with D unclear. The CDR3 extends over 15 amino acids. Trimming shortened V by 1 base and J by 6 bases, and 10 bases separated the two germline ends. The V gene's germline CDR1 is KGHSH and CDR2 LQKENI. Here the CDR3 DNA reads TGTGCCAGCTCACCACTAGGGTGGGAGGCCAACGTCCTGACTTTC. It translates to CASSPLGWEANVLTF.

This clone has only one observation. V and J are TRBV13 and TRBJ1-4, with 9 bases lining up with TRBD1. This CDR3 has 15 amino acids. With V trimmed by 6 bases and J by 8 bases, 10 bases remained unmatched. Germline V lookup: CDR1 PRHDT, CDR2 FYEKMQ (reference sequence). For the CDR3, the DNA is TGTGCCAGCAGTCTCCGGGGGACAGGGAACGAAAAACTGTTTTTT. Its protein is CASSLRGTGNEKLFF. The variable domain in full, completed from reference TRBV13 and TRBJ1-4, reads AAGVIQSPRHLIKEKRETATLKCYPIPRHDTVYWYQQGPGQDPQFLISFYEKMQSDKGSIPDRFSAQQFSDYHSELNMSSLELGDSALYFCASSLRGTGNEKLFFGSGTQLSVL.

The genes are TRBV2 and TRBJ2-1; 8 nucleotides line up with TRBD2. The CDR3 is made up of 14 amino acids. V shed 5 bases, J shed 8 bases, and the junction held 8 bases outside the gene matches. In germline, CDR1 is SNHLY, CDR2 FYNNEI. CDR3 DNA sequence: TGTGCCAGCAGTCCGCCAACTAGCGGCGATGAGCAGTTCTTC. Protein sequence: CASSPPTSGDEQFF. The full variable domain, with the rest looked up from reference TRBV2 and TRBJ2-1, is EPEVTQTPSHQVTQMGQEVILRCVPISNHLYFYWYRQILGQKVEFLVSFYNNEISEKSEIFDDQFSVERPDGSNFTLKIRSTKLEDSAMYFCASSPPTSGDEQFFGPGTRLTVL.

The chain uses TRBV5-6 and TRBJ2-5; D remains unclear. The germline V gene encodes CDR1 SGHDT and CDR2 YYEEEE. V lost 1 base and J 5 bases, leaving 6 bases between the germline ends. The CDR3 consists of 12 residues. The CDR3 spells CASSLNYETQYF. In DNA form, the CDR3 reads TGTGCCAGCAGCTTGAATTACGAGACCCAGTACTTC.

The chain has TRBV6-2 or TRBV6-3 and TRBJ1-6; the D is unclear. Trimming removed 2 bases at V and 10 bases at J, with 3 bases between. The CDR3 has 11 residues. Germline V gives CDR1 MNHEY, CDR2 SVGEGT. The CDR3 DNA is TGTGCCAGCAGTTACAACTCACCCCTCCACTTT. Translating gives CASSYNSPLHF.

The rearrangement links TRBV5-1 to TRBJ2-1, with a weak D call TRBD2 (5 bases). Per the germline V gene, CDR1 is SGHRS and CDR2 is YFSETQ. Trimming left V 0 bases short and J 3 bases short, with 13 bases between. CDR3 size: 16 residues. CDR3 in amino acids: CASSLAYDYDYNEQFF. CDR3 in DNA: TGCGCCAGCAGCTTGGCCTATGACTACGACTACAATGAGCAGTTCTTC.

The gene calls are TRBV5-3 and TRBJ1-2; TRBD1 might be the D (5 bases). TRBV5-3 is treated as an ORF (open reading frame) with a function not yet certain. The CDR3 covers 16 residues. V was trimmed by 1 base and J by 4 bases, leaving 17 bases between them. Written as DNA, the CDR3 is TGTGCCAGAAGCTTGAACAGGACCGGCGGGAGCTATGGCTACACCTTC. It encodes CARSLNRTGGSYGYTF.

The table lists this clone with a count of one. The chain combines TRBV19 with TRBJ1-5; 12 bases align to TRBD1. Germline V gives CDR1 LNHDA, CDR2 SQIVND (reference sequence). The CDR3 is 16 amino acids. V was clipped by 8 bases and J by 5 bases; unmatched bases: 10. As DNA, the CDR3 is TGTGCCAGTCAAAGGCGGGGACAGGGGGCCGATCAGCCCCAGCATTTT. Protein sequence: CASQRRGQGADQPQHF.

The chain combines TRBV2 with TRBJ2-1; 11 nucleotides match TRBD2. The germline V gene encodes CDR1 SNHLY and CDR2 FYNNEI. The ends lost 3 bases at V and 8 bases at J; junction bases unmatched: 6. This CDR3 region has 15 residues. The CDR3 DNA reads TGTGCCAGCAGTGAGACTAGCGGGATTGGCGATGAGCAGTTCTTC. The encoded protein is CASSETSGIGDEQFF.

The gene calls are TRBV19 and TRBJ1-5; 11 bases map to TRBD1. Per germline, CDR1 LNHDA and CDR2 SQIVND (reference sequence). V gave up 5 bases and J gave up 6 bases; unmatched junction bases: 9. The CDR3 extends over 16 amino acids. As DNA, the CDR3 is TGTGCCAGTAGTTCGCCCGGGACAGGGGGTACTCAGCCCCAGCATTTT. Encoded protein: CASSSPGTGGTQPQHF.

The chain recombines TRBV7-9 with TRBJ2-5, with 12 bases fitting TRBD1. This CDR3 region has 16 residues. The germline V gene encodes CDR1 SEHNR and CDR2 FQNEAQ (reference sequence). The J segment lost 6 bases and the V segment lost 3 bases, leaving 8 bases of the junction unmatched. CDR3 coding DNA: TGTGCCAGCAGCTTGGGCGGGACAGGGGGCGCTAAGACCCAGTACTTC. Its translation is CASSLGGTGGAKTQYF.

The chain recombines TRBV9 with TRBJ2-7; TRBD2 matches at 10 bases. Trimming removed 4 bases from V and 6 bases from J; junction bases left unmatched: 4. This CDR3 spans 13 amino acids. Germline lookup yields CDR1 SGDLS and CDR2 YYNGEE. CDR3 in amino acids: CASSPRTSGEQYF. The CDR3 DNA follows: TGTGCCAGCAGCCCCCGGACTAGCGGCGAGCAGTACTTC.

The rearrangement joins TRBV18 to TRBJ1-4, with D possibly TRBD1 on 5 matching bases. Trimming removed 6 bases from V and 7 bases from J, with 15 bases in between. Per the germline V gene, CDR1 is KGHSH and CDR2 is LQKENI. CDR3 size: 14 residues. In DNA, the CDR3 is TGTGCCAGCTCTCAGGACAACCCGGGTGAAAAACTGTTTTTT. Protein product: CASSQDNPGEKLFF.

The genes are TRBV27 and TRBJ1-4; D ambiguous. V lost 4 bases to trimming and J lost 11 bases, with 29 bases between them. The CDR3 is 18 amino acids. Germline loops: CDR1 MNHEY, CDR2 SMNVEV (reference sequence). CDR3 loop: CASSSAQPNQLFGWKLFF. CDR3 in DNA: TGTGCCAGCAGTTCGGCGCAACCTAACCAATTGTTCGGATGGAAACTGTTTTTT.

The chain couples TRBV5-4 to TRBJ1-4; 10 positions match TRBD1. Per the germline V gene, CDR1 is SGHNT and CDR2 is YYREEE (reference sequence). This CDR3 is 15 amino acids long. After removal of 5 bases from V and 0 bases from J, the junction contained 1 base not matched to a gene. CDR3 residues: CASRDRGSTNEKLFF. In DNA, the CDR3 is TGTGCCAGCAGGGACAGGGGGTCAACTAATGAAAAACTGTTTTTT.

The V and J genes are TRBV11-2 and TRBJ1-5; no clear D gene. The V gene's germline CDR1 is SGHAT and CDR2 FQNNGV. The CDR3 has 15 amino acids. V was clipped by 2 bases and J by 4 bases, with 12 bases between them. CDR3 coding DNA: TGTGCCAGCAGCTTAAGTCCGAGCCTAAATCAGCCCCAGCATTTT. It yields the protein CASSLSPSLNQPQHF.

The chain couples TRBV18 to TRBJ2-2, with 8 nucleotides matching TRBD1. With 1 base clipped from V and 6 bases from J, the junction kept 4 bases outside the gene matches. This CDR3 spans 15 amino acids. Germline CDR1 is KGHSH and CDR2 is LQKENI. The CDR3 reads CASSPQDRVAGELFF. The CDR3 DNA reads TGTGCCAGCTCACCACAGGACAGGGTGGCCGGGGAGCTGTTTTTT. The full variable domain, rest sourced from reference TRBV18 and TRBJ2-2, is NAGVMQNPRHLVRRRGQEARLRCSPMKGHSHVYWYRQLPEEGLKFMVYLQKENIIDESGMPKERFSAEFPKEGPSILRIQQVVRGDSAAYFCASSPQDRVAGELFFGEGSRLTVL.

CDR3 amino acids: CASSLGVGEETQYF. The CDR3, as DNA: TGTGCCAGCAGTTTAGGGGTAGGGGAAGAGACCCAGTACTTC. V and J are TRBV27 and TRBJ2-5; tentatively, D is TRBD1 (5 bases). CDR3 size: 14 residues. V was cut by 2 bases and J by 3 bases, with 10 bases left in between. Per the germline V gene, CDR1 is MNHEY and CDR2 is SMNVEV (reference sequence).

V gene TRBV5-4 combines with J gene TRBJ2-7; 7 nucleotides line up with TRBD2. In germline, CDR1 is SGHNT, CDR2 YYREEE (reference sequence). The CDR3 consists of 14 residues. V dropped 4 bases and J dropped 9; count of bases not matched to a gene: 13. The CDR3 protein is CASSHGEGVGVQYF. The CDR3 nucleotides read TGTGCCAGCAGCCACGGGGAGGGCGTCGGTGTGCAGTACTTC.

The chain has TRBV5-1 and TRBJ1-2; D might be TRBD1 (6 bases). There are 14 residues in the CDR3. V lost 0 bases to trimming and J lost 8 bases, with 14 bases between them. CDR1 and CDR2 from the germline V gene are SGHRS and YFSETQ. The CDR3 sequence is CASSLEGGRGGYTF. In DNA, the CDR3 is TGCGCCAGCAGCTTGGAAGGGGGACGGGGAGGCTACACCTTC.

The chain employs TRBV7-9 and TRBJ2-5; D is possibly TRBD1 (6 bases). There are 16 residues in the CDR3. Trimming cost V 7 bases and J 1 base, with 19 bases left between them. The germline CDR1 and CDR2 sequences are SEHNR and FQNEAQ (reference sequence). The CDR3 coding sequence is TGTGCCAGCACTGCTGGAATCCCAGGGGCCCAAGAGACCCAGTACTTC. It is translated as CASTAGIPGAQETQYF.

This chain uses TRBV7-6 with TRBJ2-2; TRBD2 matches at 13 bases. V lost 3 bases, J lost 5 bases, and 3 bases stayed unmatched. The CDR3 length is 16 residues. Germline V lookup: CDR1 SGHVS, CDR2 FNYEAQ. The CDR3 region has the DNA TGTGCCAGCAGCTTTATGGGACTAGCGGGAACCGGGGAGCTGTTTTTT. As protein: CASSFMGLAGTGELFF.

J is TRBJ2-2 and V is TRBV4-2; D gene unclear. V was cut by 4 bases and J by 0 bases, with 9 bases left in between. The CDR3 has 15 residues. Germline V lookup: CDR1 LGHNA, CDR2 YNFKEQ. The CDR3 here is CASSPRPSNTGELFF. The CDR3 nucleotides read TGTGCCAGCAGCCCCCGTCCGTCGAACACCGGGGAGCTGTTTTTT.

The chain couples TRBV19 to TRBJ1-3, with D perhaps TRBD1 (5 bases). Germline CDR1 LNHDA, CDR2 SQIVND (reference sequence). Trimming took 4 bases from V and 4 from J, leaving 14 bases between them. This CDR3 is built from 15 residues. The CDR3 loop reads CASSTTRDVGNTIYF. The DNA for the CDR3 is TGTGCCAGTAGTACGACTAGGGACGTCGGAAACACCATATATTTT.